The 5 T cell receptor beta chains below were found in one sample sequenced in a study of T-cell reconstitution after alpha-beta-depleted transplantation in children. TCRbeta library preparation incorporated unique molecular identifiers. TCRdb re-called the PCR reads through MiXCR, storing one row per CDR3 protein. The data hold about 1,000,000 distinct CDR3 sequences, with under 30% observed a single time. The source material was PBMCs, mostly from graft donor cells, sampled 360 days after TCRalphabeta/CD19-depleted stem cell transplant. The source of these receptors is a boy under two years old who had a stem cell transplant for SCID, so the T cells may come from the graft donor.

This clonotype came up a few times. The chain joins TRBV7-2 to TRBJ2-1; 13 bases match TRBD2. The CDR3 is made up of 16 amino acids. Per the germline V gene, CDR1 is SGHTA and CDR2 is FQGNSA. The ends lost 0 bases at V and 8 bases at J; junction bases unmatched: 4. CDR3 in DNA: TGTGCCAGCAGCTTAGCCAGGACTAGCGGGGGCTATGAGCAGTTCTTC. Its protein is CASSLARTSGGYEQFF.

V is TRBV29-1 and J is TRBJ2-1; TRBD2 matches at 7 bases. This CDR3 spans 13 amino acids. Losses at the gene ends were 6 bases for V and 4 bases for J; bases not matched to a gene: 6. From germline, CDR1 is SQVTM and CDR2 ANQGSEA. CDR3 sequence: CSVEPGGYNEQFF. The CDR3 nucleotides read TGCAGCGTGGAACCGGGAGGTTACAATGAGCAGTTCTTC.

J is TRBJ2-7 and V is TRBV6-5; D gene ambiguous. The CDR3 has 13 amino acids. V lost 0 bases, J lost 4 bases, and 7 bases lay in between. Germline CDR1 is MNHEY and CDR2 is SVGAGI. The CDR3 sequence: CASSYSTQYEQYF. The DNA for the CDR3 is TGTGCCAGCAGTTACTCGACCCAGTACGAGCAGTACTTC.

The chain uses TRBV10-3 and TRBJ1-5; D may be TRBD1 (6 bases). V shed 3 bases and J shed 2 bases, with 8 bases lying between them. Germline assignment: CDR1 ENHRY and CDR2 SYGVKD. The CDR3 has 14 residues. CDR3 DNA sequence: TGTGCCATCAGTGAAAGGGGGGGCAATCAGCCCCAGCATTTT. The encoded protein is CAISERGGNQPQHF.

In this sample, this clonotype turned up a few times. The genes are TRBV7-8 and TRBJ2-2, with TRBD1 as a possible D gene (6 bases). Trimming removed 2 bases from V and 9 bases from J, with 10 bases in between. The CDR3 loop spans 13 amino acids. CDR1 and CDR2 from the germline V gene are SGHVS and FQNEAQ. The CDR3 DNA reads TGTGCCAGCAGCTTAAGGGGGACGAGGGAGCTGTTTTTT. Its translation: CASSLRGTRELFF.